Listed here is a single T cell receptor beta chain. As yet, its antigen is unknown. Sequencing was performed with immunoSEQ multiplex PCR; in TCRdb, only in-frame clones are kept and a portion is missing. The sample yields around 110,000 clones, 90% seen once. This sample was taken from a study of T cell clones after liver transplantation. About the research overall: Immunosuppression withdrawal was tried within 2 years after liver transplantation in this trial. Samples came pre-transplant, pre-randomization before withdrawal, and post-randomization after withdrawal ended. Tolerant meant at least one year fully off immunosuppression without liver enzymes above twice normal. Notes on the study in general: Post-transplant time points were not standardized, so conclusions are preliminary.

The CDR3 is made up of 13 amino acids. Germline V gene data show CDR1 as SGHRS and CDR2 as YFSETQ. The V gene lost 5 bases and the J gene lost 2 bases, with 8 bases spanning the gap. The starting material was CD4+ T cells from blood, obtained 12 months after liver transplant. The origin of this receptor is a human patient who received a liver transplant. Some T cells may trace back to the graft donor. This chain connects TRBV5-1 to TRBJ1-5, with D maybe TRBD1 (5 bases). The CDR3 nucleotides read TGCGCCAGCAGTCGGGGGGGCAATCAGCCCCAGCATTTT. Translating gives CASSRGGNQPQHF.